Included here is one T cell receptor (beta chain) sequence, with context. The authors reverse transcribed about 0.5 to 1 ug RNA with random hexamers. The method of amplification for TCR beta CDR3 was immunoSEQ multiplex PCR, covering 54 Vbeta and 13 Jbeta. TCRdb re-called the immunoSEQ multiplex PCR reads through MiXCR, storing one row per CDR3 protein. This sample carries about 210,000 distinct CDR3 sequences, 95% of them seen once, and the ten largest clones take 0.095%. Germline CDR1 MDHEN, CDR2 SYDVKM. The CDR3 contains 14 residues. V shed 6 bases and J 8 bases; nucleotides not matched to a gene: 7. The data stem from a study of CD8 T cells in Susac syndrome. Sequencing of TCR beta was undertaken in CD8+ and CD4+ T cells derived from blood. Patients with stable or active relapsing-remitting disease, all of them treatment-naive, made up the multiple sclerosis controls. Both CD4+ and CD8+ T cells were negatively isolated, and TEMRA cells underwent FACS enrichment.

The clonotype comes from a human donor with multiple sclerosis. The chain links TRBV28 to TRBJ2-1, with 10 bases identical to TRBD1. Sample: CD4+ T cells from PBMCs. Written as DNA, the CDR3 is TGTGCCAGCAGGGGGACAGGGGCGTTTGATGAGCAGTTCTTC. The encoded protein is CASRGTGAFDEQFF. The whole variable domain, remainder taken from reference TRBV28 and TRBJ2-1, is DVKVTQSSRYLVKRTGEKVFLECVQDMDHENMFWYRQDPGLGLRLIYFSYDVKMKEKGDIPEGYSVSREKKERFSLILESASTNQTSMYLCASRGTGAFDEQFFGPGTRLTVL.